Listed here is a single TCR beta chain. Data came from immunoSEQ multiplex PCR; TCRdb stores just in-frame clones and leaves some out. The sample has about 15,000 clones; roughly 87% are singletons. The germline gives CDR1 SGHKS, CDR2 YYEKEE (reference sequence). The CDR3 sequence is 19 residues long. V was pared by 3 bases and J by 0 bases, with 23 bases between. This record belongs to a study of T cells in tumors after PD-1 blockade. Here the sequenced sample was PBMCs, taken after anti-PD-1 treatment. The chain employs TRBV5-5 and TRBJ2-3, with D hard to call. This sequence was found in a human donor with basal cell carcinoma. The CDR3 region is CASSSQASPIVYSTDTQYF. CDR3 in DNA: TGTGCCAGCAGCTCACAAGCGTCCCCTATCGTTTATAGCACAGATACGCAGTATTTT.